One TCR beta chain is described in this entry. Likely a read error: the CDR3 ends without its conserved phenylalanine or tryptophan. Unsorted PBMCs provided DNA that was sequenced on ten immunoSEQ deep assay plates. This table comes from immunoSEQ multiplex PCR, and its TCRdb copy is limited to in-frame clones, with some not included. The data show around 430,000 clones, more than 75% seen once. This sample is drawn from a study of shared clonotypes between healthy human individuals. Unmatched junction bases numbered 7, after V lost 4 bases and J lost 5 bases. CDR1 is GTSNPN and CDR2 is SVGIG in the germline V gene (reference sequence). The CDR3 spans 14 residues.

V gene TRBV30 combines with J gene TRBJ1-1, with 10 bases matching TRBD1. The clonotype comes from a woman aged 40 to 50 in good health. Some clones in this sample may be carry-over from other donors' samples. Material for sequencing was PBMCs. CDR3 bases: TGTGCCTGGATGACAGGGGGCGCGGGTACTGAAGCTTTCTCT. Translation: CAWMTGGAGTEAFS.